A single sample is the source of the 15 T cell receptor beta chains below, sequenced in a study of metastatic and nonmetastatic thyroid tumors. TCRdb re-analyzed the PCR reads using MiXCR. The sample lists about 33,000 clones; roughly a sixth were seen once. Every patient was untreated before thyroid surgery. Sample: blood. The origin of the receptors is a male donor with papillary thyroid cancer or a benign thyroid nodule (not recorded which). Some clones in this sample may be carry-over from other donors' samples.

Only a few counts were recorded for this clone. Its ends do not fully match the called genes, so a read error is possible. The chain has TRBV6-2 or TRBV6-3 and TRBJ2-3; D remains ambiguous. The CDR3 runs to 11 residues. Germline CDR1 MNHEY, CDR2 SVGEGT. The CDR3 coding sequence is TGTGCCAGCAGTTACCTGCATACGCGGTATTTT. This translates into CASSYLHTRYF.

In its sample, this clone was seen many times. The CDR3 DNA reads as TGTGCCAGCAGGCTAGCGGGAGAGGGCTACGAGCAGTACTTC. It yields the protein CASRLAGEGYEQYF. The rearrangement joins TRBV6-1 to TRBJ2-7, with 10 positions matching TRBD2. The junction had 5 bases not matched to a gene; V was cut back by 6 bases and J by 3 bases. The CDR3 spans 14 residues. Germline values: CDR1 MNHNS, CDR2 SASEGT.

At least ten counts were recorded for this clone. The chain carries TRBV7-2 and TRBJ2-7; unclear D gene. The V gene's germline CDR1 is SGHTA and CDR2 FQGNSA. Trimming took 5 bases from V and 0 from J, leaving 5 bases between them. The CDR3 sequence is 12 residues long. This CDR3 reads CASSKSSYEQYF. The CDR3 DNA sequence: TGTGCCAGCAGCAAGAGCTCCTACGAGCAGTACTTC.

There are many counts of this clone. This chain connects TRBV7-9 to TRBJ1-2; possible D gene TRBD1, 6 bases. CDR1 and CDR2 (germline): SEHNR, FQNEAQ (reference sequence). This CDR3 comprises 14 residues. V shed 9 bases and J shed 7 bases, with 21 bases lying between them. The CDR3 here is CASNLRGASGGYTF. DNA for the CDR3: TGTGCCAGTAACCTAAGGGGGGCATCTGGTGGCTACACCTTC.

A few counts support this clone. The CDR3 nucleotides are TGTGCCACCAGTGACGCCGGTACTAGTAGTGTCGAGCAGTACTTC. Amino acid sequence: CATSDAGTSSVEQYF. The rearrangement uses TRBV24-1 and TRBJ2-7, with D possibly matching TRBD2 (5 bases). Germline CDR1 reads KGHDR; CDR2 reads SFDVKD. The CDR3 spans 15 residues. Trimming took 4 bases from V and 6 from J, leaving 18 bases between them.

This clone was picked up many times. This chain uses TRBV27 with TRBJ1-2, with 9 bases fitting TRBD1. Germline values: CDR1 MNHEY, CDR2 SMNVEV (reference sequence). With V trimmed by 5 bases and J by 5 bases, 6 bases remained unmatched. The CDR3 has 14 residues. The CDR3 reads CASSETGGGYGYTF. The CDR3 DNA reads as TGTGCCAGCAGTGAAACAGGGGGCGGATATGGCTACACCTTC.

This clone was seen more than once but under ten times. The rearrangement uses TRBV27 and TRBJ2-7; TRBD2 aligns across 15 bases. This CDR3 comprises 18 residues. After removal of 5 bases from V and 1 base from J, the junction contained 9 bases not matched to a gene. Per the germline V gene, CDR1 is MNHEY and CDR2 is SMNVEV (reference sequence). DNA of the CDR3: TGTGCCAGCAGTCTGACTATGGGGACTAGCGGGAGGTCCTACGAGCAGTACTTC. This encodes CASSLTMGTSGRSYEQYF.

This clone is medium-sized by share. Here the CDR3 reads CASSYLDTQYF. DNA of the CDR3: TGTGCCAGCAGTTACCTGGATACGCAGTATTTT. The chain uses TRBV6-2 or TRBV6-3 and TRBJ2-3; D gene ambiguous. The germline V gene encodes CDR1 MNHEY and CDR2 SVGEGT. V lost 2 bases, J lost 6 bases, and 3 bases lay in between. There are 11 residues in the CDR3.

There are a few counts of this clone. The DNA of the CDR3 is TGTGCCAGCAGTTTTTCTACCCCGGGACAGACGAATTCACCCCTCCACTTT. It yields the protein CASSFSTPGQTNSPLHF. The chain combines TRBV27 with TRBJ1-6, with 7 nucleotides matching TRBD1. V trimming: 3 bases; J trimming: 7 bases; junction bases outside the gene matches: 12. The CDR3 loop spans 17 amino acids. The germline V gene encodes CDR1 MNHEY and CDR2 SMNVEV (reference sequence).

The table lists this clone with many counts. The CDR3 DNA reads as TGTGCCAGCAGTCCGGCGACAGGGGGCGGTCAGCCCCAGCATTTT. Translated, it gives CASSPATGGGQPQHF. V is TRBV28 and J is TRBJ1-5, with 10 bases that match TRBD1. The CDR3 has 15 residues. Germline CDR1 MDHEN, CDR2 SYDVKM. With V trimmed by 5 bases and J by 6 bases, 7 bases remained unmatched.

The rearrangement joins TRBV20-1 to TRBJ1-2; 7 bases are a match to TRBD1. Losses at the gene ends were 6 bases for V and 1 base for J; bases not matched to a gene: 17. The CDR3 totals 17 residues. From germline, CDR1 is DFQATT and CDR2 SNEGSKA (reference sequence). CDR3 sequence: CSAGWERGTVSNYGYTF. As DNA, the CDR3 is TGCAGTGCGGGGTGGGAGAGGGGGACAGTGAGTAACTATGGCTACACCTTC.

The sample holds many counts of this clone. The CDR3 DNA is TGTGCCACCGGACAGAACTATGGCTACACCTTC. It specifies CATGQNYGYTF. The chain is built from TRBV10-3 and TRBJ1-2, with D tentatively TRBD1 (6 bases). There are 11 residues in the CDR3. The V and J ends lost 10 bases and 2 bases respectively, with 8 bases between them. Germline V gene lookup returns CDR1 ENHRY and CDR2 SYGVKD.

In this sample, this clone turned up a few times. The genes are TRBV20-1 and TRBJ2-3; D ambiguous. From germline, CDR1 is DFQATT and CDR2 SNEGSKA (reference sequence). There are 11 residues in the CDR3. Trimming stripped 7 bases from V and 3 bases from J, with 8 bases between. CDR3 sequence: CSGYETDTQYF. The CDR3 DNA follows: TGCAGTGGTTATGAAACAGATACGCAGTATTTT.

This clone was detected many times. CDR3 protein: CASSLARGSTDTQYF. The CDR3 DNA is TGCGCCAGCAGCTTGGCGAGGGGTAGCACAGATACGCAGTATTTT. The V call is TRBV5-1, the J call TRBJ2-3; TRBD1 or TRBD2 may be the D gene (5 bases each). V was shortened by 0 bases and J by 0 bases, with 8 bases between the two germline ends. The CDR3 length is 15 residues. Germline assignment: CDR1 SGHRS and CDR2 YFSETQ.

This clone has a count of ten or more. The CDR3 region is CASSLDRDRNTIYF. In DNA, the CDR3 is TGTGCCAGCAGCCTAGACAGGGATAGAAACACCATATATTTT. The V and J genes are TRBV7-2 and TRBJ1-3, with 7 nucleotides matching TRBD1. V dropped 5 bases and J dropped 5; count of bases not matched to a gene: 6. There are 14 residues in the CDR3. The germline CDR1 and CDR2 sequences are SGHTA and FQGNSA.